Shown below are 5 T cell receptor beta chains from a single sample sequenced in a study of blood T cell repertoires in COVID-19. TCRdb's table, derived via immunoSEQ multiplex PCR, lists solely in-frame clones and lacks some. Here the sample spans tens of thousands of clones, 80% to 90% being singletons. The sequenced sample consisted of peripheral blood. These receptors were obtained from a human donor in a cohort sampled during active COVID-19.

The chain has TRBV3-1 (or the pseudogene TRBV3-2) and TRBJ2-5; no clear D. Germline CDR1 and CDR2: LGHDT and YNNKEL (reference sequence). V lost 1 base and J lost 5, with 5 bases in between. There are 12 residues in the CDR3. The CDR3 DNA reads TGTGCCAGCAGCCAAGGAGAGGAGACCCAGTACTTC. Translation gives CASSQGEETQYF.

The V call is TRBV18, the J call TRBJ1-1; 9 bases line up with TRBD1. CDR3 size: 14 residues. V lost 4 bases to trimming and J lost 1 base; unmatched junction nucleotides: 1. Germline V lookup: CDR1 KGHSH, CDR2 LQKENI. The CDR3, as DNA: TGTGCCAGCTCACGACAGGGGGAGAACACTGAAGCTTTCTTT. Translating it yields CASSRQGENTEAFF.

The chain uses TRBV9 and TRBJ2-1; TRBD2 matches 12 bases. Germline trimming cut 4 bases from V and 7 bases from J; bases unmatched to any gene: 6. The CDR3 runs 15 residues. The germline CDR1 and CDR2 sequences are SGDLS and YYNGEE. The CDR3 bases are TGTGCCAGCAGCCGGACTAGCGGGACTGGGAATGAGCAGTTCTTC. Its protein is CASSRTSGTGNEQFF.

V and J are TRBV11-2 and TRBJ2-7, with a tentative D call TRBD2 (5 bases). Trimming took 5 bases from V and 3 from J, leaving 8 bases between them. The germline V gene has CDR1 SGHAT and CDR2 FQNNGV. The CDR3 length is 12 residues. This CDR3 is CASSPRGYEQYF. The CDR3 region has the DNA TGTGCCAGCAGCCCCCGGGGCTACGAGCAGTACTTC.

This chain connects TRBV11-2 to TRBJ1-6, with D possibly TRBD1 on 6 matching bases. The germline CDR1 and CDR2 sequences are SGHAT and FQNNGV. V gave up 0 bases and J gave up 9 bases, with 15 bases separating them. The CDR3 sequence is 16 residues long. The CDR3 bases are TGTGCCAGCAGCTTAGATCAAGGGGGACGGATTTCACCCCTCCACTTT. Translating gives CASSLDQGGRISPLHF.